One T cell receptor beta chain is described in this entry. The antigen is undetermined. The protocol was immunoSEQ multiplex PCR, while the TCRdb copy is restricted to in-frame clones and leaves out a portion. The sample records more than 200,000 clones, about three quarters being singletons. The source of the sample is a study of cytotoxic CD8 clonotypes in ibrutinib-treated CLL. Study summary: When averaged across all of the samples, the counts came to around 260,000 productive templates and 94,082 productive rearrangements. Broader study findings: The clonality rise at ibrutinib response reflected private clonotype expansion. Clonality (at baseline) was higher than in age-matched healthy donors and tracked circulating CD8+ T-cell counts.

The CDR3 length is 13 residues. Trimming cost V 5 bases and J 0 bases, with 7 bases left between them. The germline CDR1 and CDR2 sequences are SGHNT and YENEEA. The chain links TRBV11-3 to TRBJ1-1; no clear D gene. Sequencing used PBMCs, obtained after 12 months of ibrutinib treatment. The clonotype originates from a human donor with chronic lymphocytic leukemia. CDR3 nucleotide sequence: TGTGCCAGCAGCCGTCGAGTGAACACTGAAGCTTTCTTT. Its translation: CASSRRVNTEAFF.